This T cell receptor (beta chain) was found in a study of identical twins. Study-wide points: With beta out-of-frame sequences, excess sharing by twins was weaker. Sequences that were out-of-frame, alpha and twin-shared displayed an excess of low generation probability. The more abundant beta clonotypes in cord blood had fewer insertions, and memory repertoires did not show this.

Remarks on this clonotype: The antigen is unknown.

V trimming: 5 bases; J trimming: 2 bases; junction bases outside the gene matches: 6. The CDR3 consists of 15 residues. Germline V gives CDR1 MGHDK, CDR2 SYGVNS. TCRdb re-called the 5' RACE reads with MiXCR, one entry per CDR3 protein. Here the sample spans 240,000 or so distinct CDR3 sequences, approximately 7% being singletons. Separately, the same data were catalogued under a study of yellow fever vaccine responses in identical twins.

The specimen was memory (CD45RO+) T cells sorted from blood. This receptor was identified in a woman aged 18-29 years in good health. The chain employs TRBV25-1 and TRBJ2-4, with TRBD1 matching 7 bases. This CDR3 reads CASSPGTVSKNIQYF. CDR3 DNA: TGTGCCAGCAGTCCCGGGACAGTGTCCAAAAACATTCAGTACTTC. Combining the CDR3 with reference TRBV25-1 and TRBJ2-4 gives the whole variable domain EADIYQTPRYLVIGTGKKITLECSQTMGHDKMYWYQQDPGMELHLIHYSYGVNSTEKGDLSSESTVSRIRTEHFPLTLESARPSHTSQYLCASSPGTVSKNIQYFGAGTRLSVL.